This TCR beta chain was retrieved from a study of metastatic and nonmetastatic thyroid tumors (dated by TCRdb to the early 2020s). Regarding the complete study: Repertoires from peripheral blood and from tumor or nodule tissue samples of malignant and benign thyroid patients were compared.

None of the patients had been given any treatment before thyroid surgery. Using T-cell receptor beta sequencing, the researchers looked back retrospectively at clinical samples from patients, gathered between the early 2010s and the late 2010s. The library was generated by PCR. TCRdb shows the sequencer as Illumina HiSeq 4000. High-throughput sequencing was used to profile the TCR beta-chain CDR3 region of every patient. In the authors' own workflow: CDR3 differences across clinicopathological groups were used to build a classifier for discriminating distant-metastatic papillary thyroid cancer patients. The Shannon index was used to measure repertoire diversity, and the Morisita-Horn index was used to measure how similar tumor and blood repertoires were. The raw public data were reprocessed by TCRdb itself: fastp quality trimming at Q25, MiXCR clonotype calling, in-frame beta chains only. The V and J calls reflect TCRdb's pipeline rather than the authors' work. Within this sample are about 15,000 clones, with about 27% of them counted one time only. Clones ranked in the top ten supply roughly a sixth of the sample.

There are 16 amino acids in the CDR3, from cysteine to phenylalanine inclusive. Just CDR3 DNA is preserved here, 48 bases in frame from base 1. V drops 7 bases and J drops 2 bases, leaving 18 bases in between. Results and caveats for the whole study, not just this receptor: TCR beta diversity was reported as significantly higher in malignant tumors than in benign nodules, in both blood and tumor samples.

This clone appeared a few times. Its antigen remains undetermined. No much larger clone is present one base from it, and per-base qualities are unavailable. This clonotype was obtained from a female donor with papillary thyroid cancer or a benign thyroid nodule (not recorded which). Some clones in this sample may be carry-over from other donors' samples. The chain employs TRBV12-3 or TRBV12-4 and TRBJ1-5, and perhaps TRBD1 as D gene, on 6 matching bases. Sequencing was carried out using tumor tissue. The CDR3 region reads CASKRTDGVGNQPQHF. The DNA reads TGTGCCAGCAAACGGACAGATGGAGTCGGCAATCAGCCCCAGCATTTT.